This is a list of T cell receptor beta chains from one sample in a study of OX40 agonist ivuxolimab in advanced cancers. Sequencing used immunoSEQ multiplex PCR; TCRdb keeps in-frame clones, though not all of them. The sample shows 25,000 to 35,000 clones, around 88% of them seen only once. This sample comprised CD4+ or CD8+ T cells sorted from blood, obtained in a trial of the OX40 agonist ivuxolimab. These receptors originate from an adult with an advanced solid tumor such as melanoma, head and neck, liver or kidney cancer. Both conserved end residues are part of each CDR3. The D gene is left open where the match is weak. For some rows the clone size is stated as once, few or many, or as a class when expanded; others skip it.

v_gene: TRBV4-1; abundance: NA; j_gene: TRBJ1-6; d_gene: NA; CDR3nt: TGCGCCAGCAGCCAAGATGAAGGTCGAATCCATTCACCCCTCCACTTT; CDR3aa: CASSQDEGRIHSPLHF
v_gene: TRBV7-9; abundance: once; j_gene: TRBJ2-1; d_gene: NA; CDR3nt: TGTGCCAGCAGCGTATCAAACGACAATGAGCAGTTCTTC; CDR3aa: CASSVSNDNEQFF
v_gene: TRBV7-6; abundance: NA; j_gene: TRBJ2-3; d_gene: NA; CDR3nt: TGTGCCAGCAGCCAGACGATCACAGATACGCAGTATTTT; CDR3aa: CASSQTITDTQYF
v_gene: TRBV5-1; abundance: NA; j_gene: TRBJ1-5; d_gene: NA; CDR3nt: TGCGCCAGCAGCTTGGGCCCTCTGGGGAGCAATCAGCCCCAGCATTTT; CDR3aa: CASSLGPLGSNQPQHF
v_gene: TRBV30; abundance: NA; j_gene: TRBJ2-1; d_gene: NA; CDR3nt: TGTGCCTGGAGTAGGGGGAACAATGAGCAGTTCTTC; CDR3aa: CAWSRGNNEQFF
v_gene: TRBV9; abundance: NA; j_gene: TRBJ2-1; d_gene: NA; CDR3nt: TGTGCCAGCAGCGTACGGCGGGACCTCATCGGTGAGCAGTTCTTC; CDR3aa: CASSVRRDLIGEQFF
v_gene: TRBV6-5; abundance: NA; j_gene: TRBJ2-1; d_gene: NA; CDR3nt: TGTGCCAGCAGTTACCTGGACGGAGACAATGAGCAGTTCTTC; CDR3aa: CASSYLDGDNEQFF
v_gene: TRBV7-8; abundance: NA; j_gene: TRBJ2-5; d_gene: NA; CDR3nt: TGTGCCAGCAGCTTAGGGGACTTCAGGGGTCGAGAGACCCAGTACTTC; CDR3aa: CASSLGDFRGRETQYF
v_gene: TRBV7-9; abundance: NA; j_gene: TRBJ2-2; d_gene: NA; CDR3nt: TGTGCCAGCAGCTGGGACATAAACACCGGGGAGCTGTTTTTT; CDR3aa: CASSWDINTGELFF
v_gene: TRBV7-6; abundance: NA; j_gene: TRBJ2-1; d_gene: TRBD2; CDR3nt: TGTGCCAGCAGCCTTGGGACTAGCGTATACAATGAGCAGTTCTTC; CDR3aa: CASSLGTSVYNEQFF
v_gene: TRBV7-3; abundance: once; j_gene: TRBJ2-3; d_gene: NA; CDR3nt: TGTGCCAGCAGCTTAAGCGGCCACGGAGATACGCAGTATTTT; CDR3aa: CASSLSGHGDTQYF
v_gene: TRBV7-3; abundance: NA; j_gene: TRBJ2-1; d_gene: TRBD2; CDR3nt: TGTGCCAGCAGCTTAAGCGGGAGGGCAAACAATGAGCAGTTCTTC; CDR3aa: CASSLSGRANNEQFF
v_gene: TRBV2; abundance: NA; j_gene: TRBJ1-1; d_gene: TRBD1; CDR3nt: TGTGCCAGCAGTCCTACAGGGGGTTGGAACACTGAAGCTTTCTTT; CDR3aa: CASSPTGGWNTEAFF
v_gene: TRBV27; abundance: NA; j_gene: TRBJ2-7; d_gene: NA; CDR3nt: TGTGCCAGCAGTTCCGACCTCACAAAGCAGTACTTC; CDR3aa: CASSSDLTKQYF
v_gene: TRBV5-1; abundance: NA; j_gene: TRBJ2-5; d_gene: NA; CDR3nt: TGCGCCAGCAGCTCCGCCGGGGGAGGCCCCCAGTACTTC; CDR3aa: CASSSAGGGPQYF
v_gene: TRBV4-2; abundance: NA; j_gene: TRBJ2-1; d_gene: NA; CDR3nt: TGTGCCAGCAGCCAAGTCGGGAGCTCCTACAATGAGCAGTTCTTC; CDR3aa: CASSQVGSSYNEQFF
v_gene: TRBV18; abundance: NA; j_gene: TRBJ2-5; d_gene: NA; CDR3nt: TGTGCCAGCTCATCACAGCAACAAGAGACCCAGTACTTC; CDR3aa: CASSSQQQETQYF
v_gene: TRBV9; abundance: medium-sized; j_gene: TRBJ2-7; d_gene: NA; CDR3nt: TGTGCCAGCGATCGGGGCGGGAAGGGCGAGCAGTACTTC; CDR3aa: CASDRGGKGEQYF
v_gene: TRBV19; abundance: NA; j_gene: TRBJ2-7; d_gene: TRBD1; CDR3nt: TGTGCCAGTAGTATGCCAGGGGGTTACGAGCAGTACTTC; CDR3aa: CASSMPGGYEQYF
v_gene: TRBV5-8; abundance: once; j_gene: TRBJ1-1; d_gene: TRBD1; CDR3nt: TGTGCCAGCAGGACTGGGACAGCCGAAGCTTTCTTT; CDR3aa: CASRTGTAEAFF
v_gene: TRBV6-5; abundance: NA; j_gene: TRBJ2-1; d_gene: NA; CDR3nt: TGTGCCAGCAGTGTAGGACCGATAGTGGGTGAGCAGTTCTTC; CDR3aa: CASSVGPIVGEQFF
v_gene: TRBV5-1; abundance: NA; j_gene: TRBJ2-7; d_gene: TRBD1; CDR3nt: TGCGCCAGCAGCCTCCGGGACAGGGGTTACGAGCAGTACTTC; CDR3aa: CASSLRDRGYEQYF
v_gene: TRBV9; abundance: NA; j_gene: TRBJ2-3; d_gene: TRBD2; CDR3nt: TGTGCCAGCAGCGCAACCGGGACTAGTGGAGCAGATACGCAGTATTTT; CDR3aa: CASSATGTSGADTQYF
v_gene: TRBV11-3; abundance: NA; j_gene: TRBJ2-7; d_gene: NA; CDR3nt: TGTGCCAGCAGCTCCTCAAAGGTTGAGCAGTACTTC; CDR3aa: CASSSSKVEQYF
v_gene: TRBV11-3; abundance: many; j_gene: TRBJ2-7; d_gene: NA; CDR3nt: TGTGCCAGCAGCTTAGAGCCTGGCTACGAGCAGTACTTC; CDR3aa: CASSLEPGYEQYF
v_gene: TRBV20-1; abundance: few; j_gene: TRBJ1-5; d_gene: NA; CDR3nt: TGCAGTGCGACCGACGGCCGGACCCAGCATTTT; CDR3aa: CSATDGRTQHF
v_gene: TRBV6-5; abundance: NA; j_gene: TRBJ2-3; d_gene: TRBD1; CDR3nt: TGTGCCAGCAGTTCCCGGGACAGGTTTTTCACAGATACGCAGTATTTT; CDR3aa: CASSSRDRFFTDTQYF
v_gene: TRBV28; abundance: NA; j_gene: TRBJ2-7; d_gene: NA; CDR3nt: TGTGCCAGCAGTTTCCAAGGGGGTGGCGCGGGTGAGCAGTACTTC; CDR3aa: CASSFQGGGAGEQYF
v_gene: TRBV7-8; abundance: once; j_gene: TRBJ2-7; d_gene: NA; CDR3nt: TGTGCCAGCAGCTTAGGTGGGGTCGAGCAGTACTTC; CDR3aa: CASSLGGVEQYF
v_gene: TRBV28; abundance: NA; j_gene: TRBJ2-1; d_gene: TRBD2; CDR3nt: TGTGCCAGCATTTCACTAGCGGGAGGGCCATCAGTCTACAATGAGCAGTTCTTC; CDR3aa: CASISLAGGPSVYNEQFF
v_gene: TRBV13; abundance: NA; j_gene: TRBJ2-7; d_gene: NA; CDR3nt: TGTGCCAGCAGCTTGAGGGGATGGAGCTACGAGCAGTACTTC; CDR3aa: CASSLRGWSYEQYF
v_gene: TRBV11-3; abundance: NA; j_gene: TRBJ2-7; d_gene: NA; CDR3nt: TGTGCCAGCAGCCTCGAACCAGGGCTGGCCGAGCAGTACTTC; CDR3aa: CASSLEPGLAEQYF
v_gene: TRBV9; abundance: medium-sized; j_gene: TRBJ2-2; d_gene: NA; CDR3nt: TGTGCCAGCAGCGCACCCGGTGCGGCCGCCGGGGAGCTGTTTTTT; CDR3aa: CASSAPGAAAGELFF
v_gene: TRBV4-1; abundance: once; j_gene: TRBJ2-3; d_gene: TRBD2; CDR3nt: TGCGCCAGTCACTCCGGGACTAGCAGCACAGATACGCAGTATTTT; CDR3aa: CASHSGTSSTDTQYF
v_gene: TRBV10-2; abundance: NA; j_gene: TRBJ2-2; d_gene: NA; CDR3nt: TGCGCCAGCAGTGATCCGGGGAGTGGGGACACCGGGGAGCTGTTTTTT; CDR3aa: CASSDPGSGDTGELFF
v_gene: TRBV5-4; abundance: NA; j_gene: TRBJ1-1; d_gene: NA; CDR3nt: TGTGCCAGCAGCGGCGGGCCCCCGGGTGAAGCTTTCTTT; CDR3aa: CASSGGPPGEAFF
v_gene: TRBV7-6; abundance: NA; j_gene: TRBJ2-7; d_gene: NA; CDR3nt: TGTGCCAGCAGTAAGACTCCGGAGCGGGACGAGCAGTACTTC; CDR3aa: CASSKTPERDEQYF
v_gene: TRBV7-2; abundance: NA; j_gene: TRBJ2-7; d_gene: TRBD2; CDR3nt: TGTGCCCTGAGGCTAGCGGGTAGCTACGAGCAGTACTTC; CDR3aa: CALRLAGSYEQYF
v_gene: TRBV11-2; abundance: NA; j_gene: TRBJ2-1; d_gene: NA; CDR3nt: TGTGCCAGCAGCTTAGTGGCTAGTCTGATCTATGAGCAGTTCTTC; CDR3aa: CASSLVASLIYEQFF
v_gene: TRBV6-6; abundance: NA; j_gene: TRBJ2-7; d_gene: NA; CDR3nt: TGTGCCAGCAGTTATAGGGAACAGGAGGTTTACGAGCAGTACTTC; CDR3aa: CASSYREQEVYEQYF
v_gene: TRBV28; abundance: NA; j_gene: TRBJ2-3; d_gene: NA; CDR3nt: TGTGCCAGCAGCCCGACTAGTCAACTCACAGATACGCAGTATTTT; CDR3aa: CASSPTSQLTDTQYF
v_gene: TRBV10-3; abundance: NA; j_gene: TRBJ2-7; d_gene: NA; CDR3nt: TGTGCCAACTGGCAGGGGCCTCCCTACGAGCAGTACTTC; CDR3aa: CANWQGPPYEQYF
v_gene: TRBV5-1; abundance: NA; j_gene: TRBJ2-1; d_gene: NA; CDR3nt: TGCGCCAGCAGCTTGATGAGGACCACGGTCGATGAGCAGTTCTTC; CDR3aa: CASSLMRTTVDEQFF
v_gene: TRBV20-1; abundance: NA; j_gene: TRBJ2-1; d_gene: NA; CDR3nt: TGCAGGGAGGTTGAGCAGTTCTTC; CDR3aa: CREVEQFF
v_gene: TRBV5-4; abundance: NA; j_gene: TRBJ2-1; d_gene: NA; CDR3nt: TGTGCCAGCAGCTTGGGAACGGGACCCTACAATGAGCAGTTCTTC; CDR3aa: CASSLGTGPYNEQFF
v_gene: TRBV4-1; abundance: NA; j_gene: TRBJ2-1; d_gene: TRBD2; CDR3nt: TGCGCCAGCAGCCAATATCCCGGGACTAGCTTGAATGAGCAGTTCTTC; CDR3aa: CASSQYPGTSLNEQFF
v_gene: TRBV5-6; abundance: NA; j_gene: TRBJ2-7; d_gene: NA; CDR3nt: TGTGCCAGCAGTTGGGGCGGGACTTACTACGAGCAGTACTTC; CDR3aa: CASSWGGTYYEQYF
v_gene: TRBV11-2; abundance: NA; j_gene: TRBJ2-7; d_gene: TRBD2; CDR3nt: TGTGCCAGCAGCCACCAAGGTTCAAGCGGGAGGTACAACTACGAGCAGTACTTC; CDR3aa: CASSHQGSSGRYNYEQYF
v_gene: TRBV11-2; abundance: NA; j_gene: TRBJ2-1; d_gene: TRBD2; CDR3nt: TGTGCCAGCAGCCCCCGAGCGGGAGGGAACGGTGAGCAGTTCTTC; CDR3aa: CASSPRAGGNGEQFF
v_gene: TRBV7-8; abundance: medium-sized; j_gene: TRBJ2-7; d_gene: NA; CDR3nt: TGTGCCAGCACCTCCCCGCGGGACGGAAGCTCCTACGAGCAGTACTTC; CDR3aa: CASTSPRDGSSYEQYF
v_gene: TRBV11-3; abundance: medium-sized; j_gene: TRBJ2-3; d_gene: NA; CDR3nt: TGTGCCAGCAGCTCTCAGGGGATAACAGATACGCAGTATTTT; CDR3aa: CASSSQGITDTQYF
v_gene: TRBV4-1; abundance: few; j_gene: TRBJ1-5; d_gene: NA; CDR3nt: TGCGCCAGCAGCCAAGATAGCGCCAGCTGGCCCCAGCATTTT; CDR3aa: CASSQDSASWPQHF
v_gene: TRBV11-3; abundance: NA; j_gene: TRBJ1-1; d_gene: NA; CDR3nt: TGTGCCAGCAGCCCAACCATTGGGGGCACTGAAGCTTTCTTT; CDR3aa: CASSPTIGGTEAFF
v_gene: TRBV5-4; abundance: NA; j_gene: TRBJ2-7; d_gene: TRBD2; CDR3nt: TGTGCCAGCAGCCCAGCGGGAGGCTACGAGCAGTACTTC; CDR3aa: CASSPAGGYEQYF
v_gene: TRBV6-1; abundance: NA; j_gene: TRBJ2-1; d_gene: TRBD1; CDR3nt: TGTGCCAGCACCTGGACAGGGGGCGCGAAAAATGAGCAGTTCTTC; CDR3aa: CASTWTGGAKNEQFF